The 26 T cell receptor beta chains reported below all come from one sample, sequenced in a study of T cell clonotyping in hematopoietic cell transplantation (dated by TCRdb to about 2021). Libraries were prepared through the immunoSEQ multiplex PCR assay. In TCRdb, the immuneACCESS table is reduced to in-frame sequences with V and J assigned. These tables do not hold every clone; where another copy was compared, an unresolved V gene accounts for under half, and the others remain unexplained. This sample comprises about 45,000 clones, around 95% of them detected only once. The ten largest clonotypes hold about 0.81% of the sample. Source material: peripheral blood mononuclear cells. The receptor source for this set is a woman aged 45-65 years in good health. Some clones in this sample may be carry-over from other donors' samples.

The rearrangement uses TRBV28 and TRBJ2-3; D is uncertain. Germline CDR1 and CDR2: MDHEN and SYDVKM. The CDR3 runs to 13 residues. V was pared by 5 bases and J by 1 base, with 7 bases between. The CDR3 DNA is TGTGCCAGCAGTAGGGCGCGCACAGATACGCAGTATTTT. Its protein is CASSRARTDTQYF.

This clone was counted only a few times. V usage is TRBV11-3 and J usage is TRBJ2-7; D not certain. In germline, CDR1 is SGHNT, CDR2 YENEEA. This CDR3 contains 14 residues. V lost 1 base and J lost 1, with 8 bases in between. CDR3 region: CASSLGGESYEQYF. The DNA of the CDR3 is TGTGCCAGCAGCTTAGGCGGCGAGTCCTACGAGCAGTACTTC.

The CDR3 DNA reads TGTGCCAGCAGCTTAGTAGGGACCGAAGCGCATTCACCCCTCCACTTT. Its protein is CASSLVGTEAHSPLHF. This chain connects TRBV7-8 to TRBJ1-6; D may be TRBD1 (5 bases). With 1 base removed from V and 8 bases from J, the gap between germline ends came to 15 bases. Germline CDR1 is SGHVS and CDR2 is FQNEAQ. CDR3 size: 16 residues.

The CDR3: CASSPRYSRGNSRMGKLFF. The CDR3 coding sequence is TGTGCCAGCAGCCCAAGATATTCCAGGGGGAATTCGCGCATGGGAAAACTGTTTTTT. This rearrangement joins TRBV14 to TRBJ1-4, with TRBD1 matching 7 bases. V trimming: 4 bases; J trimming: 10 bases; junction bases outside the gene matches: 24. Germline loops: CDR1 SGHDN, CDR2 FVKESK. The CDR3 extends over 19 amino acids.

This chain joins TRBV5-1 and TRBJ2-7; the D gene is possibly TRBD1 (5 bases). The CDR3 totals 14 residues. Germline V gene data show CDR1 as SGHRS and CDR2 as YFSETQ. Trimming pared 0 bases from V and 6 bases from J, leaving 13 bases between. CDR3 amino acids: CASSLAGWEGEQYF. For the CDR3, the DNA is TGCGCCAGCAGCTTGGCAGGGTGGGAAGGCGAGCAGTACTTC. Full variable domain (remainder filled in from reference TRBV5-1 and TRBJ2-7): KAGVTQTPRYLIKTRGQQVTLSCSPISGHRSVSWYQQTPGQGLQFLFEYFSETQRNKGNFPGRFSGRQFSNSRSEMNVSTLELGDSALYLCASSLAGWEGEQYFGPGTRLTVT.

The chain recombines TRBV7-2 with TRBJ2-7; D is uncertain. V was trimmed by 5 bases and J by 9 bases, leaving 17 bases between them. Germline V CDR1 and CDR2: SGHTA, FQGNSA. The CDR3 length is 13 residues. The chain's CDR3 is CASSPVGPNGQYF. The CDR3 DNA reads as TGTGCCAGCAGCCCTGTGGGCCCAAACGGGCAGTACTTC.

J is TRBJ1-1 and V is TRBV29-1; possible D gene TRBD1, 5 bases. CDR3 length: 12 residues. Looked up from germline, CDR1 is SQVTM and CDR2 is ANQGSEA. Trimming cost V 4 bases and J 4 bases, with 10 bases left between them. The CDR3 spells CSVARGVTEAFF. The CDR3 DNA follows: TGCAGCGTTGCTAGGGGAGTCACTGAAGCTTTCTTT.

In DNA, the CDR3 is TGTGCCAGCAGCTTGGGTGACAGAAACTACGAGCAGTACTTC. This gives the protein CASSLGDRNYEQYF. J is TRBJ2-7 and V is TRBV5-4, with D maybe TRBD1 (5 bases). Trimming removed 0 bases at V and 3 bases at J, with 10 bases between. The CDR3 spans 14 residues. Germline CDR1 reads SGHNT; CDR2 reads YYREEE (reference sequence).

The CDR3 loop is CASSVTGGANYGYTF. The CDR3 DNA is TGTGCCAGTAGTGTTACAGGGGGGGCTAACTATGGCTACACCTTC. The rearrangement joins TRBV19 to TRBJ1-2, with TRBD1 identical over 8 bases. V lost 5 bases to trimming and J lost 0 bases; unmatched junction nucleotides: 5. This CDR3 is built from 15 residues. Looked up from germline, CDR1 is LNHDA and CDR2 is SQIVND (reference sequence).

This chain joins TRBV6-4 and TRBJ1-1; D is perhaps TRBD1 (5 bases). From germline, CDR1 is MRHNA and CDR2 SNTAGT. V was shortened by 7 bases and J by 5 bases, with 20 bases between the two germline ends. CDR3 size: 15 residues. The CDR3 loop is CASKTTPQGATEAFF. CDR3 nucleotides: TGTGCCAGCAAGACTACCCCGCAGGGAGCAACTGAAGCTTTCTTT.

This chain links TRBV4-3 with TRBJ2-7, with a weak D call TRBD2 (5 bases). Germline lookup yields CDR1 LGHNA and CDR2 YSLEER. V was pared by 0 bases and J by 0 bases, with 6 bases between. The CDR3 covers 14 residues. The CDR3 loop reads CASSQDTSSYEQYF. CDR3 coding DNA: TGCGCCAGCAGCCAAGACACTAGCTCCTACGAGCAGTACTTC.

The V gene is TRBV5-1, the J gene TRBJ2-3; 11 nucleotides agree with TRBD2. The CDR3 has 17 residues. Trimming at V came to 3 bases and at J to 5 bases, leaving 11 bases not matched to a gene. Germline CDR1 SGHRS, CDR2 YFSETQ. The CDR3 is CASSWGTSGVRGDTQYF. The CDR3 DNA is TGCGCCAGCAGCTGGGGGACTAGCGGTGTCAGGGGAGATACGCAGTATTTT. Full variable domain (remainder filled in from reference TRBV5-1 and TRBJ2-3): KAGVTQTPRYLIKTRGQQVTLSCSPISGHRSVSWYQQTPGQGLQFLFEYFSETQRNKGNFPGRFSGRQFSNSRSEMNVSTLELGDSALYLCASSWGTSGVRGDTQYFGPGTRLTVL.

The chain couples TRBV7-3 to TRBJ2-7; 11 bases agree with TRBD1. The CDR3 has 15 residues. The V segment lost 5 bases and the J segment 2 bases; nucleotides outside the gene matches: 5. Germline assignment: CDR1 SGHTA and CDR2 FQGTGA. The CDR3 is CASSPDRGPTYEQYF. CDR3 in DNA: TGTGCCAGCAGCCCGGACAGGGGGCCCACCTACGAGCAGTACTTC.

The V and J genes are TRBV6-5 and TRBJ2-7; 8 nucleotides line up with TRBD1. Looked up from germline, CDR1 is MNHEY and CDR2 is SVGAGI. With 6 bases clipped from V and 5 bases from J, the junction kept 9 bases outside the gene matches. The CDR3 contains 14 residues. The CDR3 DNA is TGTGCCAGCAGGAGGACAGGGCGACTTGACGAGCAGTACTTC. It specifies CASRRTGRLDEQYF.

The V gene is TRBV5-4, the J gene TRBJ1-1, with D hard to call. Trimming pared 4 bases from V and 3 bases from J, leaving 13 bases between. The CDR3 extends over 14 amino acids. In germline, CDR1 is SGHNT, CDR2 YYREEE (reference sequence). In DNA, the CDR3 is TGTGCCAGCAGCCGGGGTCAGGATGACACTGAAGCTTTCTTT. As protein: CASSRGQDDTEAFF.

The V call is TRBV9, the J call TRBJ2-3; 9 nucleotides agree with TRBD2. CDR3 size: 17 residues. With 4 bases clipped from V and 3 bases from J, the junction kept 12 bases outside the gene matches. The germline CDR1 and CDR2 sequences are SGDLS and YYNGEE. CDR3 in amino acids: CASSLISGGLATDTQYF. CDR3 sequence (DNA): TGTGCCAGCAGCTTGATTAGCGGGGGACTAGCAACAGATACGCAGTATTTT.

This chain links TRBV5-8 with TRBJ1-1, with a weak D call TRBD1 (5 bases). This CDR3 has 13 residues. Germline V gene lookup returns CDR1 SGHTS and CDR2 YDEGEE. V was cut by 4 bases and J by 8 bases, with 15 bases left in between. In nucleotides, the CDR3 is TGTGCCAGCAGCACGGGGAGGGGAGCGGAAGCTTTCTTT. Translated, it gives CASSTGRGAEAFF.

This clone was detected only a few times. The chain couples TRBV2 to TRBJ2-7, with a weak D call TRBD1 (6 bases). Trimming stripped 7 bases from V and 4 bases from J, with 14 bases between. Germline assignment: CDR1 SNHLY and CDR2 FYNNEI. CDR3 length: 13 residues. CDR3 region: CASNGQGMYEQYF. CDR3 bases: TGTGCCAGCAATGGGCAGGGGATGTACGAGCAGTACTTC.

V gene TRBV28 combines with J gene TRBJ1-5; D is perhaps TRBD1 (6 bases). CDR1 is MDHEN and CDR2 is SYDVKM in the germline V gene. This CDR3 region has 16 residues. V was trimmed by 1 base and J by 4 bases, leaving 14 bases between them. The CDR3 coding sequence is TGTGCCAGCAGTTTATCTACCGGGGGCGGTAATCAGCCCCAGCATTTT. This sequence encodes CASSLSTGGGNQPQHF. Together with reference TRBV28 and TRBJ1-5, the CDR3 gives the full variable domain: DVKVTQSSRYLVKRTGEKVFLECVQDMDHENMFWYRQDPGLGLRLIYFSYDVKMKEKGDIPEGYSVSREKKERFSLILESASTNQTSMYLCASSLSTGGGNQPQHFGDGTRLSIL.

This chain uses TRBV6-5 with TRBJ2-7; TRBD1 is a possible D gene (6 bases). The CDR3 consists of 14 residues. Germline assignment: CDR1 MNHEY and CDR2 SVGAGI. V was pared by 5 bases and J by 3 bases, with 14 bases between. CDR3 region: CASSRYRELYEQYF. The CDR3 DNA is TGTGCCAGCAGTCGCTACAGGGAACTCTACGAGCAGTACTTC.

In this sample, this clone turned up once. The chain uses TRBV13 and TRBJ2-5; TRBD1 might be the D (7 bases). This CDR3 has 15 residues. Trimming pared 5 bases from V and 4 bases from J, leaving 17 bases between. Germline V gives CDR1 PRHDT, CDR2 FYEKMQ (reference sequence). The CDR3, as DNA: TGTGCCAGCAGCGGCCACAGGGGAGGTGGAGAGACCCAGTACTTC. It translates to CASSGHRGGGETQYF.

This chain links TRBV4-3 with TRBJ1-2; the D is unclear. Germline V lookup: CDR1 LGHNA, CDR2 YSLEER. V lost 0 bases, J lost 5 bases, and 7 bases lay in between. This CDR3 has 13 residues. The CDR3 here is CASSQENSYGYTF. CDR3 coding DNA: TGCGCCAGCAGCCAAGAGAACTCGTATGGCTACACCTTC.

This chain connects TRBV19 to TRBJ2-6; 7 bases fit TRBD2. Looked up from germline, CDR1 is LNHDA and CDR2 is SQIVND (reference sequence). V shed 5 bases, J shed 0 bases, and the junction held 4 bases outside the gene matches. The CDR3 has 16 residues. CDR3 in DNA: TGTGCCAGTAGTCGACTAGCAGACTCTGGGGCCAACGTCCTGACTTTC. Residues: CASSRLADSGANVLTF.

The rearrangement joins TRBV4-2 to TRBJ1-6; 7 bases fit TRBD1. The CDR3 has 15 amino acids. With V trimmed by 0 bases and J by 12 bases, 8 bases remained unmatched. Per the germline V gene, CDR1 is LGHNA and CDR2 is YNFKEQ. CDR3 protein: CASSQEDRPARPLHF. The CDR3 nucleotides are TGTGCCAGCAGCCAAGAGGACAGGCCGGCTCGACCCCTCCACTTT.

The rearrangement joins TRBV18 to TRBJ1-4; tentative D call: TRBD1 (5 bases). Between the trimmed V and J ends, which lost 5 bases and 6 bases, there was a span of 16 bases. The germline gives CDR1 KGHSH, CDR2 LQKENI. The CDR3 consists of 15 residues. The CDR3 is CASSRDLGRDEKLFF. The CDR3, as DNA: TGTGCCAGCTCAAGGGACCTTGGGCGGGATGAAAAACTGTTTTTT.

The gene calls are TRBV9 and TRBJ1-6; D is unclear. Germline CDR1 and CDR2: SGDLS and YYNGEE. This CDR3 is built from 14 residues. Trimming left V 0 bases short and J 7 bases short, with 8 bases between. DNA of the CDR3: TGTGCCAGCAGCGTAGATGGCAAAAATTCACCCCTCCACTTT. It codes for CASSVDGKNSPLHF.